This is a list of T cell receptor beta chains from one sample in a study of tumour-infiltrating T cells in Burkitt lymphoma. The table came from immunoSEQ multiplex PCR; TCRdb's copy has only in-frame clones and leaves some out. The data show around 13,000 clones, approximately 85% seen once. The sequenced sample was tumor tissue. All receptors derive from a human donor with diffuse large B-cell lymphoma. Each CDR3 is given with its conserved first and last residue. A D gene is named only where the DNA matches it firmly. Clone size, where shown, is once, few, many, or a class for clones that have expanded.

v_call	j_call	d_call	clone_size	cdr3_nt	cdr3_aa
TRBV27	TRBJ2-3	.	.	TGTGCCAGCAGTTTTTGGCAGGCTGGCACAGATACGCAGTATTTT	CASSFWQAGTDTQYF
TRBV6-5	TRBJ2-5	.	.	TGTGCCAGCAGGGGGATAGAGACCCAGTACTTC	CASRGIETQYF
TRBV5-4	TRBJ2-1	.	.	TGTGCCAGCAGCTTAATCCCAGCGGATGAGCAGTTCTTC	CASSLIPADEQFF
TRBV12-5	TRBJ2-2	TRBD1	.	TGTGCTAGTCAGAGGGGGCTGAACACCGGGGAGCTGTTTTTT	CASQRGLNTGELFF
TRBV9	TRBJ2-3	.	.	TGTGCCAGCAGCTGGACAGCTAGCACAGATACGCAGTATTTT	CASSWTASTDTQYF
TRBV9	TRBJ2-5	.	.	TGTGCCAGCAGCGTAAGGGGAAACCAAGAGACCCAGTACTTC	CASSVRGNQETQYF
TRBV29-1	TRBJ2-3	TRBD2	.	TGCAGCGCCCAGACTAGCAATACGCAGTATTTT	CSAQTSNTQYF
TRBV10-3	TRBJ1-4	.	.	TGTGCTATCAAGGGGGATGAAAAACTGTTTTTT	CAIKGDEKLFF
TRBV15	TRBJ1-2	.	medium-sized	TGTGCCACCAGCCCCCTGGGGGGCGACTATGGCTACACCTTC	CATSPLGGDYGYTF
TRBV4-3	TRBJ1-3	.	.	TGCGCCAGCAGCCCGAGCAGTTTCTCTGGAAACACCATATATTTT	CASSPSSFSGNTIYF
TRBV29-1	TRBJ2-3	.	.	TGCAGCGTTGAAGATGGGGCAGATACGCAGTATTTT	CSVEDGADTQYF
TRBV30	TRBJ1-3	.	.	TGTGCCTGGAGTGTACGGGGGGGGCACGGAAACACCATATATTTT	CAWSVRGGHGNTIYF
TRBV6-5	TRBJ2-7	.	.	TGTGCCAGCAGTTACTCGTCGGGCAGAAACTACGAGCAGTACTTC	CASSYSSGRNYEQYF
TRBV6-6	TRBJ1-2	.	.	TGTGCCAGCAGTTATCAGGGTGAACTTAATTACTACACCTTC	CASSYQGELNYYTF
TRBV10-2	TRBJ2-7	TRBD1	.	TGCGCCAGCAGTGAGGCCTCTGGCGCCAGGGGGATTTCCCACCCATACTTC	CASSEASGARGISHPYF
TRBV19	TRBJ2-1	TRBD2	.	TGTGCCAGTAGTCTAGCGGGAGGGGACTACAATGAGCAGTTCTTC	CASSLAGGDYNEQFF
TRBV5-5	TRBJ1-1	.	once	TGTGCCAGCAGCTTGTCGGGCACTGAAGCTTTCTTT	CASSLSGTEAFF
TRBV4-3	TRBJ1-3	.	.	TGCGCCAGCAGCCAAGAACAGGGAGCAGGCACCATATATTTT	CASSQEQGAGTIYF
TRBV4-3	TRBJ2-3	.	once	TGCGCCAGCAGCCAAGGGGCGATCCAGCGAGGCAGAGATACGCAGTATTTT	CASSQGAIQRGRDTQYF
TRBV25-1	TRBJ1-2	TRBD1	.	TGTGCCAGCATCGAGACAGGGGGGTATGGCTACACCTTC	CASIETGGYGYTF
TRBV5-6	TRBJ1-6	.	.	TGTGCCAGCAGCTTGACGGGAAATTCACCCCTCCACTTT	CASSLTGNSPLHF
TRBV5-4	TRBJ1-1	.	.	TGTGCCAGCAGGGGCGGAACAGGGAGGATGAACACTGAAGCTTTCTTT	CASRGGTGRMNTEAFF
TRBV4-3	TRBJ2-7	TRBD1	.	TGCGCCAGCAGCCAAGAACCCTCCGGGACAGCATCCTACGAGCAGTACTTC	CASSQEPSGTASYEQYF
TRBV4-1	TRBJ1-3	TRBD1	.	TGCGCCAGCAGCCAAGATTCGACAGGGTGGGGAAACACCATATATTTT	CASSQDSTGWGNTIYF
TRBV4-3	TRBJ2-2	.	.	TGCGCCAGCAGCCAGGATGGCCGAGGACGGGGGGCGGTCGGGGAGCTGTTTTTT	CASSQDGRGRGAVGELFF
TRBV27	TRBJ2-1	TRBD2	.	TGTGCCAGCAGTTCCGCACGGACTAGCGGGAGTAGCTACAATGAGCAGTTCTTC	CASSSARTSGSSYNEQFF
TRBV6-4	TRBJ1-6	.	.	TGTGCCAGCAAGGCTAGGGAAGATTCACCCCTCCACTTT	CASKAREDSPLHF
TRBV19	TRBJ1-2	.	.	TGTGCCAGTAGTATATACCCGAACGAGGGGATTGATGGCTACACCTTC	CASSIYPNEGIDGYTF
TRBV6-5	TRBJ1-1	.	.	TGTGCCAGCAGTTATACCACTGAAGCTTTCTTT	CASSYTTEAFF
TRBV7-2	TRBJ1-2	.	.	TGTGCCAGCAGCCCGGGAGAATACAATGGCTACACCTTC	CASSPGEYNGYTF
TRBV2	TRBJ1-1	.	.	TGTGCCAGCAGTGAGGCGGAACCGACCACTGAAGCTTTCTTT	CASSEAEPTTEAFF
TRBV19	TRBJ2-7	.	.	TGTGCCAGTAGTATGGGACAAGCCTACGAGCAGTACTTC	CASSMGQAYEQYF
TRBV5-6	TRBJ1-4	TRBD1	few	TGTGCCAGCAGCTTAAGACAGGGGGAAAAACTGTTTTTT	CASSLRQGEKLFF
TRBV6-5	TRBJ2-7	TRBD1	.	TGTGCCAGCAGACCCGGGACAGGGGGATTCGAGCAGTACTTC	CASRPGTGGFEQYF
TRBV2	TRBJ2-2	.	.	TGTGCCAGCAGGGGTGACTGGAACACCGGGGAGCTGTTTTTT	CASRGDWNTGELFF
TRBV9	TRBJ1-1	TRBD1	.	TGTGCCAGCAGCTCCGGACAGGGATGGAGCACTGAAGCTTTCTTT	CASSSGQGWSTEAFF
TRBV7-6	TRBJ2-7	TRBD1	.	TGTGCCAGCAGCTTAGATCTGGACAGGAGTCGGCCGCAGTACTTC	CASSLDLDRSRPQYF
TRBV10-3	TRBJ2-7	TRBD2	.	TGTGCCATCAGTGACCCAGACCTACTAGCGGGAGGGCCCGAGCAGTACTTC	CAISDPDLLAGGPEQYF
TRBV6-5	TRBJ1-1	.	.	TGTGCCAGCAGCTCCGCGTTCTACACTGAAGCTTTCTTT	CASSSAFYTEAFF
TRBV14	TRBJ1-2	.	once	TGTGCCAGCAGCCAGACCGGGACGGGGAACTACTATGGCTACACCTTC	CASSQTGTGNYYGYTF
TRBV5-4	TRBJ2-3	TRBD1	few	TGTGCCAGCTCAAGACAGGGGAGCACAGATACGCAGTATTTT	CASSRQGSTDTQYF